The clone carrying this T cell receptor (beta chain) was seen repeatedly, ten times or more. Its specificity is not known. The sample is drawn from a study of T cell repertoires in cytomegalovirus infection. Study details: Indications came from public TCR beta signatures; they pointed to CMV infection and to a matching HLA type. General study results and limits: HLA-C-restricted CMV clonotypes gave the most frequent clonotype in two of eight donors.

The CDR3 extends over 15 amino acids. V gave up 1 base and J gave up 3 bases, with 10 bases separating them. The V gene's germline CDR1 is SGHTA and CDR2 FQGNSA. MiXCR was run by TCRdb on the reads, yielding one entry per CDR3 protein. The sample yields tens of thousands of distinct CDR3 sequences, more than 3% seen once. The sequence derives from a human donor in good health (CMV status not recorded). Some clones in this sample may be carry-over from other donors' samples. Sequencing used PBMCs. V and J are TRBV7-2 and TRBJ1-5; a possible D gene is TRBD1 (5 bases). DNA for the CDR3: TGTGCCAGCAGCTTAGGGTCAGGGTTCAATCAGCCCCAGCATTTT. Protein product: CASSLGSGFNQPQHF.